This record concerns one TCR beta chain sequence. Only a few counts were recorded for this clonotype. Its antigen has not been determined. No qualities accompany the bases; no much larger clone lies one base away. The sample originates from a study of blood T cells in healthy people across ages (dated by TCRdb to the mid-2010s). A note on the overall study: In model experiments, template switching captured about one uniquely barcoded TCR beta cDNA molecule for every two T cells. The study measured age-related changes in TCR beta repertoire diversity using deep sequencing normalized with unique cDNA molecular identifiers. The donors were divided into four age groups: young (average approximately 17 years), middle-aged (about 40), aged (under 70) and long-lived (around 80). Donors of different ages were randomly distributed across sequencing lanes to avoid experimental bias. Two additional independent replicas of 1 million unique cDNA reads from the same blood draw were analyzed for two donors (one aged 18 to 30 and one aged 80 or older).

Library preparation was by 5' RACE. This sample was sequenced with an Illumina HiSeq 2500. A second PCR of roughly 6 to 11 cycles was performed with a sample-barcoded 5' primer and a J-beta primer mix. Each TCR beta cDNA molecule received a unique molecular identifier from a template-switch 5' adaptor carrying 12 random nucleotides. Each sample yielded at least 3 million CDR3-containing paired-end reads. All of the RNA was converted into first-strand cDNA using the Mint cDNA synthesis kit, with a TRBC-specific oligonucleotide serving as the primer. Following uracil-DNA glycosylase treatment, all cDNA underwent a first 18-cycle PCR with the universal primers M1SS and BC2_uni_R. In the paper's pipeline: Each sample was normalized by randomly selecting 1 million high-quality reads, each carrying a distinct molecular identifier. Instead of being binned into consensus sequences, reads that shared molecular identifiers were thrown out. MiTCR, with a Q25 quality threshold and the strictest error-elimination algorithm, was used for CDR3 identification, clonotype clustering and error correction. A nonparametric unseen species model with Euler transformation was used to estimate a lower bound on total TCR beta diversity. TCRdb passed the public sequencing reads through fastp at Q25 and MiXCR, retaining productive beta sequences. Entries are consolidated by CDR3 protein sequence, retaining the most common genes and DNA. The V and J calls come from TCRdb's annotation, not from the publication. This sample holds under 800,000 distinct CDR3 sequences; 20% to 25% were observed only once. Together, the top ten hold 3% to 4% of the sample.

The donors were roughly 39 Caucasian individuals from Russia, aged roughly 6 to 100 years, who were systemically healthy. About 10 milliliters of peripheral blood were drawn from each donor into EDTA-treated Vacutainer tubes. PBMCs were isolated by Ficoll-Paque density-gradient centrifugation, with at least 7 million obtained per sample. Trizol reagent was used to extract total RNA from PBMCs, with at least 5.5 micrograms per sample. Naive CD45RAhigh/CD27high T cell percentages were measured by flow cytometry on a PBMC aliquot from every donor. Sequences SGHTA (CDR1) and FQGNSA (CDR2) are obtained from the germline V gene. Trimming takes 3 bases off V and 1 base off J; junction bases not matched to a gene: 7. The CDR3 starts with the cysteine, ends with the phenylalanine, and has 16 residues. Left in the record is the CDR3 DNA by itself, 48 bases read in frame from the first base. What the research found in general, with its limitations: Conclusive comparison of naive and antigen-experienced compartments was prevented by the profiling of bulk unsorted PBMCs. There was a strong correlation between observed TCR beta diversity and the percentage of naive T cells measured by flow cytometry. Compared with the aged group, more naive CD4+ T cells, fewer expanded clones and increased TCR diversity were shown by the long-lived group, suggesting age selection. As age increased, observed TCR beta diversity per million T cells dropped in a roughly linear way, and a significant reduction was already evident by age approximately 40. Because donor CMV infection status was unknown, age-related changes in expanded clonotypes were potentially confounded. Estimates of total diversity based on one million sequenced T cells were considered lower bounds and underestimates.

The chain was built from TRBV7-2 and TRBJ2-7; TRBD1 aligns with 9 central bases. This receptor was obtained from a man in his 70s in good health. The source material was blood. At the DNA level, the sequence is TGTGCCAGCAGCTTGGGGGGGACAGGGAGGTCCTACGAGCAGTACTTC. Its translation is CASSLGGTGRSYEQYF.